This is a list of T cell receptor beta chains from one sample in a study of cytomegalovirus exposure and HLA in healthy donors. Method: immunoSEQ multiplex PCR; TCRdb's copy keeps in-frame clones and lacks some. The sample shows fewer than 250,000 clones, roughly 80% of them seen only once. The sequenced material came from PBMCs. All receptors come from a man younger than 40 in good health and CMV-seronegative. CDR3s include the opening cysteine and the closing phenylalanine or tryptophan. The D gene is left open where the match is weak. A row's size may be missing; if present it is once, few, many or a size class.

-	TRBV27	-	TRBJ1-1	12	TGTGCCAGCAGTTCTGGGATAGAGGGAGCCTTCTTT	CASSSGIEGAFF
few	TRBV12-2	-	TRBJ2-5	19	TGTGCAAGTCGCTCCGGGTCGGGGACTAGCTCTACCTCTCAAGAGACCCAGTACTTC	CASRSGSGTSSTSQETQYF
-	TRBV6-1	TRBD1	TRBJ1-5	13	TGTGCCAGCAGGGGGACAGGGGGACAGCCCCAGCATTTT	CASRGTGGQPQHF
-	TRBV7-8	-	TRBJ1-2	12	TGTGCCAGCAGCCTATCTAGCTATGGCTACACCTTC	CASSLSSYGYTF
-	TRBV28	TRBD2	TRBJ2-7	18	TGTGCCAGCAGTTTGTACGGACTAGCGGGGTTTCGCTCCTACGAGCAGTACTTC	CASSLYGLAGFRSYEQYF
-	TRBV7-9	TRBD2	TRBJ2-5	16	TGTGCCAGCAGCTTAAGTGGACTCCGGGGGGGAGAGACCCAGTACTTC	CASSLSGLRGGETQYF
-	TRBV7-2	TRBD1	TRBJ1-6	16	TGTGCCAGCAGCTTAGAGGACAGGGGGCTGGGGTCACCCCTCCACTTT	CASSLEDRGLGSPLHF
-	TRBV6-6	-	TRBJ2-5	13	TGTGCCAGCAGTCCCGTCAGATGGGAGACCCAGTACTTC	CASSPVRWETQYF
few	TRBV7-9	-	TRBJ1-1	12	TGTGCCAGCGGGCAGCCGAACACTGAAGCTTTCTTT	CASGQPNTEAFF
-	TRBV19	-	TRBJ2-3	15	TGTGCCGTGGGGGGATCGACAGGGTACACAGATACGCAGTATTTT	CAVGGSTGYTDTQYF
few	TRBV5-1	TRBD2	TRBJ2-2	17	TGCGCCAGCAGCCCTAGTATAATAGCGGGGGCACCGGTCGAGCTGTTTTTT	CASSPSIIAGAPVELFF
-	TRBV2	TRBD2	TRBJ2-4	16	TGTGCCAGCAGTGGCCAGCGGGGGGGCCCGGTGAACATTCAGTACTTC	CASSGQRGGPVNIQYF
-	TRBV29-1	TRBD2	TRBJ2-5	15	TGCAGCGTTGAGTCAAGCGGGGGCCTCCAAGAGACCCAGTACTTC	CSVESSGGLQETQYF
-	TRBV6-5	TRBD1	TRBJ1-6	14	TGTGCCAGCAGCGTGGACAGGGGAAACTCACCCCTCCACTTT	CASSVDRGNSPLHF
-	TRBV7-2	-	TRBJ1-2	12	TGTGCCAGCAGCTTTTCAGGGTTCGGCTACACCTTC	CASSFSGFGYTF
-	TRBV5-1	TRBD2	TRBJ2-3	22	TGCGCCAGCACGCAGAGGGGACTAGCGGGTCTTTACCTACCAACTAGCACAGATACGCAGTATTTT	CASTQRGLAGLYLPTSTDTQYF
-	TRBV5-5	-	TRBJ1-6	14	TGTGCCAGCAGCTTGCTTGGGGCTAATTCACCCCTCCACTTT	CASSLLGANSPLHF
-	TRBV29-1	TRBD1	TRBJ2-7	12	TGCAGCGTTGGAGGACAGGGGCGAGAGCAGTACTTC	CSVGGQGREQYF
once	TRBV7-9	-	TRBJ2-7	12	TGTGCCAGCAGCTCCCGGGGGTACGAGCAGTACTTC	CASSSRGYEQYF
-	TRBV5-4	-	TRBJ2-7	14	TGTGCCAGCAGCGCAGGGACATACTTCTACGAGCAGTACTTC	CASSAGTYFYEQYF
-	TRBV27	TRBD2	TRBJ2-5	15	TGTGCCAGCAGTTTAACGGCGGGGGTTAGTGAGACCCAGTACTTC	CASSLTAGVSETQYF
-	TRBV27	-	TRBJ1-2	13	TGTGCCAGCAGTTCGGACAGTTCGTATGGCTACACCTTC	CASSSDSSYGYTF
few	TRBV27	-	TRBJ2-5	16	TGTGCCAGCAGTTTCCGTGGACAGAGGGGTCGAGAGACCCAGTACTTC	CASSFRGQRGRETQYF
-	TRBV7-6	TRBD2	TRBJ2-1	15	TGTGCCAGCAGCCCTAGGAGATCGGGAGGCGATGAGCAGTTCTTC	CASSPRRSGGDEQFF
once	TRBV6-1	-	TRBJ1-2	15	TGTGCCAGCAGTGAGTTGGAGGGCCTGAGTCATGGCTACACCTTC	CASSELEGLSHGYTF
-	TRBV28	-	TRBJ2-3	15	TGTGCCAGCAGTTCACCCCTAGGCCTCACAGATACGCAGTATTTT	CASSSPLGLTDTQYF
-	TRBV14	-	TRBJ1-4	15	TGTGCCAGCAGCCTCTCTGACAGACAGAATGAAAAACTGTTTTTT	CASSLSDRQNEKLFF
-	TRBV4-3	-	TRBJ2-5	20	TGCGCCAGCAGCCAAGAATGGTGGTCAGGGCTCCTTTTGGATGGAGAGACCCAGTACTTC	CASSQEWWSGLLLDGETQYF
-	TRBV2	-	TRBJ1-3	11	TGTGCCAGCAGCCAAGGAAACACCATATATTTT	CASSQGNTIYF
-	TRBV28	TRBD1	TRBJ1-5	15	TGTGCCAGCAGTGGCCCGGACAGGGGCAATCAGCCCCAGCATTTT	CASSGPDRGNQPQHF
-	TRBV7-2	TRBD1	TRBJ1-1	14	TGTGCCAGCAGCCGGGACAGGGGGCAACTTGGAGCTTTCTTT	CASSRDRGQLGAFF
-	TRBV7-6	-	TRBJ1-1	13	TGTGCCAGCAGTCGAAACAGAAACACTGAAGCTTTCTTT	CASSRNRNTEAFF
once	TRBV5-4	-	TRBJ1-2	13	TGTGCCAGCAGCTTGCAGGGGACGAATGGCTACACCTTC	CASSLQGTNGYTF
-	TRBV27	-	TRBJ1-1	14	TGTGCCAGCAGTCTAGATACCGGGAACACTGAAGCTTTCTTT	CASSLDTGNTEAFF
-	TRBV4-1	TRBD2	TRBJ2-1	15	TGCGCCAGCAGCCAAGGACTAGCGGTCTACAATGAGCAGTTCTTC	CASSQGLAVYNEQFF
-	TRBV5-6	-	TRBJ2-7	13	TGTGCCAGCACTCGAACACTAGGCTACGAGCAGTACTTC	CASTRTLGYEQYF
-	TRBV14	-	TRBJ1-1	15	TGTGCCAGCAGCCAAGTCACGCCCAGGGGCACTGAAGCTTTCTTT	CASSQVTPRGTEAFF
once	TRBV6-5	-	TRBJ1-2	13	TGTGCCAGCAGTTACTCGGGCAGTTTGGGCTACACCTTC	CASSYSGSLGYTF
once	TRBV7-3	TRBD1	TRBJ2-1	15	TGTGCCAGCAGTCCTGGACAGGGTTGGACTAATGAGCAGTTCTTC	CASSPGQGWTNEQFF
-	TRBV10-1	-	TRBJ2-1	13	TGCGCCAGCAGTGAAGCCCTGTACAATGAGCAGTTCTTC	CASSEALYNEQFF
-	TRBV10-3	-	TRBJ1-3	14	TGTGCCATCAGTGAGGTAGTCTCTGGAAACACCATATATTTT	CAISEVVSGNTIYF
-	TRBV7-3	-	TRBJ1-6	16	TGTGCCAGCAGCTTAAGCCCCACAGGGAGCAATTCACCCCTCCACTTT	CASSLSPTGSNSPLHF
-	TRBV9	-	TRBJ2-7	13	TGTGCCAGCAGCGGGGACACCGCCTCCGAGCAGTACTTC	CASSGDTASEQYF